The source of this TCR beta chain is a study of shared clonotypes between healthy human individuals. Whole-study findings and limits: An anticipated effect of sequencing depth on clonotype sharing among donors was recognized.

The CDR3 contains 18 residues. The germline V gene encodes CDR1 MGHDK and CDR2 SYGVNS. The V gene lost 1 base and the J gene lost 1 base, with 19 bases spanning the gap. The method was immunoSEQ multiplex PCR; TCRdb's version includes in-frame clones alone and lacks a portion of them. This sample has millions of clones, with over 90% found just once. This clone was detected once. Antigen unknown. Among the donors, all were Caucasian adults who lived in Nashville, Tennessee. A CD45RA-negative memory subset and a CD45RA+ naive subset were separated from the CD4+ cells. Sequencing was performed on naive CD4+ T cells from PBMCs. The subset denotes: CD45RA+ positively selected. This rearrangement joins TRBV25-1 to TRBJ1-2; D uncertain. The clonotype was recovered from a man between 18 and 29 years old in good health. Some clones in this sample may be carry-over from other donors' samples. CDR3 in DNA: TGTGCCAGCAGTGAATGGGGAAGCTTGGGTACGGATAACTATGGCTACACCTTC. This encodes CASSEWGSLGTDNYGYTF.